The clone carrying this T cell receptor beta chain was seen a handful of times. The antigen remains unidentified. Time point indicated: persistent/refractory GD, antithyroid drugs over 5 years with positive TRAb. PBMCs provided the RNA from which the TCR library was made. CDR3 regions were amplified by Arm-PCR using iRepertoire HTBI primers to build TCR beta libraries. Via MiXCR, TCRdb re-called the multiplex PCR reads, giving one row per CDR3 protein. The profile shows over 350,000 distinct CDR3 sequences, roughly 20% of them singletons. This sample was included in a study of regulatory T cells in long-lasting Graves disease. Study-level findings and limits: Accuracy may have suffered from the small sample size.

CDR1 and CDR2 from the germline V gene are SGHTA and FQGNSA. Trimming at V came to 0 bases and at J to 0 bases, leaving 8 bases not matched to a gene. The CDR3 loop spans 19 amino acids. The chain links TRBV7-2 to TRBJ2-1; 10 nucleotides agree with TRBD2. This receptor was obtained from a female donor with Graves disease. The sequencing used peripheral blood mononuclear cells (PBMCs), collected when the disease was refractory, from a patient treated with antithyroid drugs. The CDR3: CASSLATRTSGSSYNEQFF. The CDR3 DNA reads TGTGCCAGCAGCTTAGCTACTAGGACTAGCGGAAGCTCCTACAATGAGCAGTTCTTC.